This TCR beta chain was captured by sequencing in a study of response to subunit inactivated influenza vaccine. Study-wide points: Only a handful of new T cells, the authors suggested, are recruited with each seasonal influenza vaccination.

V was trimmed by 0 bases and J by 2 bases, leaving 9 bases between them. This CDR3 contains 16 residues. The germline V gene encodes CDR1 KGHDR and CDR2 SFDVKD. TCRdb re-derived calls from the RT-PCR reads in MiXCR, one entry per CDR3 protein. The data contain 700,000 to 800,000 distinct CDR3 sequences, 18% of them seen just once; the ten biggest clones take up around 9.9%. This clonotype was observed a few times. The antigen remains undetermined. The specimen was PBMCs from blood, collected 4 to 6 days after vaccination. This chain joins TRBV24-1 and TRBJ2-2; D gene ambiguous. This clonotype was obtained from a man in his fifties who received an inactivated influenza vaccine. The CDR3 coding sequence is TGTGCCACCAGTGATTTGGCAGGACGCAACACCGGGGAGCTGTTTTTT. This encodes CATSDLAGRNTGELFF.